Here is one TCR beta chain with its context. Germline CDR1 reads SNHLY; CDR2 reads FYNNEI. This CDR3 contains 17 residues. The V and J ends lost 6 bases and 0 bases, in that order; junction bases with no gene match: 2. The data originate from a study of blood T cell repertoires in COVID-19. Study information: Sites in the United States, Italy and Spain provided acute and convalescent COVID-19 samples. T cells, B-cell-depleted T cells, or PBMCs supplied cDNA or gDNA.

In the original processing: Estimates of nucleated cell counts were drawn from the amplification of reference gene primers. Data came from immunoSEQ multiplex PCR; TCRdb stores just in-frame clones and leaves some out. Clonal size and the V and J genes are those of that table, whereas D and trimming came from the DNA. The sample includes about 70,000 clones, 85% of them seen just once. Source material: peripheral blood. The rearrangement links TRBV2 to TRBJ2-1; 16 bases map to TRBD2. The sequence was collected from a man older than 75 with acute or convalescent COVID-19. DNA of the CDR3: TGTGCCAGCAGGGGACTAGCGGGAGGGAGCTCCTACAATGAGCAGTTCTTC. Amino acids: CASRGLAGGSSYNEQFF.